This T cell receptor (beta chain) was recorded in a study of CD8 T cells in ankylosing spondylitis. General study findings and limits: Past research had described some motif variants in reactive arthritis synovial fluid and blood. Disease-linked clones reportedly showed significant enrichment in matched ankylosing spondylitis synovial fluid. Researchers report that disease-linked clones proved CD8+ and relatively rare in peripheral blood. In ankylosing spondylitis blood, a motif of fewer than 10 highly homologous TCR beta variants appeared characteristic.

A word on this clonotype: As yet, its antigen is unknown.

5'-RACE, quantitative and with molecular barcodes, yielded the TCR beta libraries. Via MiXCR, TCRdb re-called the 5' RACE reads, giving one row per CDR3 protein. The profile covers 200,000 to 250,000 distinct CDR3 sequences, with approximately 16% appearing a single time and roughly 46% taken by the ten largest. V was cut by 0 bases and J by 7 bases, with 4 bases left in between. CDR1 and CDR2 from the germline V gene are MRHNA and SNTAGT. The CDR3 runs 13 residues. The clonotype was recovered from a male donor with ankylosing spondylitis. The sequencing input was blood, either unsorted or a sorted T cell fraction (not recorded which). The chain carries TRBV6-4 and TRBJ1-6; no reliable D call. CDR3 DNA: TGTGCCAGCAGTGACTCGGGGAATTCACCCCTCCACTTT. Its protein product is CASSDSGNSPLHF.